This T cell receptor beta chain was sequenced during a study of blood T cell repertoires in COVID-19. The CDR3 has 14 amino acids. V lost 4 bases and J lost 2; bases outside the gene matches: 3. Germline V lookup: CDR1 MNHEY, CDR2 SVGAGI. Authors' data handling: Estimates of nucleated cell counts were drawn from the amplification of reference gene primers. Data came from immunoSEQ multiplex PCR; TCRdb stores just in-frame clones and leaves some out. The DNA was the basis for D and trimming; V, J and clone size are from that table. The sample carries some 520,000 clones, approximately 92% recorded once.

The TCR was taken from a man younger than 30 with COVID-19, enrolled during active disease. The sample comprised peripheral blood. The chain combines TRBV6-5 with TRBJ2-3; TRBD2 agrees at 7 bases. CDR3 sequence reads: CASSSSGDTDTQYF. CDR3 DNA sequence: TGTGCCAGCAGTTCTAGCGGAGACACAGATACGCAGTATTTT.